Listed here is a single T cell receptor beta chain. Its antigen remains unknown. The sample is drawn from a study of cytomegalovirus exposure and HLA in healthy donors. CDR3 length equals 15 residues. The germline gives CDR1 SGHAT, CDR2 FQDESV (reference sequence). The V segment lost 5 bases and the J segment 9 bases; nucleotides outside the gene matches: 11. The PCR contained 60 Vbeta and 13 Jbeta primers. Measured with immunoSEQ multiplex PCR; TCRdb has only the in-frame clones, and not every one. The sample lists around 130,000 clones, approximately 77% seen once, with 0.75% to 0.95% in the top ten. The study's findings and limits: Researchers left out some V segments, among them TRBV6-2 and TRBV6-3, as indistinguishable. Both high specificity and high sensitivity reportedly marked the classifier's diagnosis of cytomegalovirus status. Later analysis indicated greater clonal expansion among HLA-associated TCR beta chains than among equally common other chains.

Regarding donors, all were healthy bone marrow donors. The TCR originated in a woman aged 60 to 75 in good health and CMV-seronegative. The gene calls are TRBV11-1 and TRBJ2-1; 9 bases align to TRBD1. The sequencing input was PBMCs. DNA for the CDR3: TGTGCCAGCAGCCTCCGGGACAGGGAGATCGGTGAGCAGTTCTTC. This translates into CASSLRDREIGEQFF.